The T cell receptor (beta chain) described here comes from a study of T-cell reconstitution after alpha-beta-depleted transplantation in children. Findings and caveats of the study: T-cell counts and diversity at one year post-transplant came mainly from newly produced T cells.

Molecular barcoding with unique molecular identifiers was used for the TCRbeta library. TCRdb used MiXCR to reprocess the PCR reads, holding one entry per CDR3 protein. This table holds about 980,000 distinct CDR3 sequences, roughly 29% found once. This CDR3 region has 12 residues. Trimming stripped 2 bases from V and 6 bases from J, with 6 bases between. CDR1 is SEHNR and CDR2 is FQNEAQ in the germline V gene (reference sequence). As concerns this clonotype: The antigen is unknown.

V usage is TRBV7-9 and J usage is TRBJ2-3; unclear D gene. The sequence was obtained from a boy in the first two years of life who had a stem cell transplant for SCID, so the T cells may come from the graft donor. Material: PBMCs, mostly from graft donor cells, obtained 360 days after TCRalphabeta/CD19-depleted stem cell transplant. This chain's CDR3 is CASSLILDTQYF. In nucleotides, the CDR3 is TGTGCCAGCAGCTTAATCTTGGATACGCAGTATTTT.